The subject of this entry is one T cell receptor beta chain. This clone was observed once. What this receptor recognizes is not known. No base qualities exist here, and no much larger clone lies one base off it. TCRbeta CDR3 sequencing was performed on sorted unstimulated T cells and on proliferating T cells recovered from mixed lymphocyte reactions. Fresh whole blood from approximately 10 HLA-typed healthy donors was used to isolate PBMCs. To map where alloreactive clones came from, unstimulated CD4+ non-regulatory T cells were FACS-sorted. The library was generated by the immunoSEQ multiplex PCR assay. About 10^5 TCR templates per sample were assayed by the deep sequencing platform. Genomic DNA extracted from sorted T cells was the material used for TCRbeta CDR3 sequencing. Processing in the source paper ran as follows. The R programming language was used for clonal analysis of TCRbeta CDR3 data. Alloreactive CD4+ and CD8+ clones were identified by comparing unstimulated samples to CFSE-low samples taken after the reaction. By matching sequences to the repertoires of sorted unstimulated Treg and non-Treg cells, each alloreactive CD4+ clone was assigned a regulatory or non-regulatory origin. The table was pulled from immuneACCESS by TCRdb, which kept in-frame rearrangements only. Such tables lose some clones; where checked, under half of the loss comes from unresolved V genes, and the rest has no known cause. From that table come the V and J calls and clone size; the DNA was used to work out D and trimming. The sample table lists around 110,000 clones, about 94% of them with a count of one. The ten largest make up roughly 1.8% of the sample.

The data belong to a study of siplizumab effects on memory and regulatory T cells (dated by TCRdb to between 2018 and 2021). For context, the study as a whole: The study looked at the effect of siplizumab, an anti-CD2 antibody, on alloreactive T-cell subsets in allogeneic mixed lymphocyte reactions made from human PBMCs. Results and caveats for the whole study, not just this receptor: Unstimulated naive T cells appeared more diverse than memory T cells, and naive cells seemed to contribute substantially to the alloresponse. In reactions with siplizumab, an average of approximately 69% of mappable alloreactive CD4+ clones were Treg-derived, compared with 25% to 30% in control reactions. Whether proliferating Tregs from siplizumab cultures actually had suppressive function was not functionally confirmed. For roughly 80-97% of proliferating CD4+ or CD8+ clones, no naive or memory phenotype could be assigned. The cumulative frequency of alloreactive sequences that could be traced back to unstimulated CD4+ memory T cells was significantly reduced by siplizumab. Because sequences below about 10^-5 frequency were poorly captured, only a minor fraction of alloreactive clones could be mapped to unstimulated subsets.

This receptor was identified in a human donor in good health. The source material was non-Treg CD4+ T cells sorted from blood. Read against the paper, the sample's cell subset or site label means: FACS-sorted unstimulated CD4+ non-regulatory T cells.

CDR3 region: CASSQGGSNYGYTF. The sequenced DNA is TGTGCCAGCAGCCAGGGCGGCTCTAACTATGGCTACACCTTC. The receptor chain draws on TRBV7-9 and TRBJ1-2, with TRBD1 perhaps the D gene, on 5 matching bases. Sequences SEHNR (CDR1) and FQNEAQ (CDR2) are obtained from the germline V gene (reference sequence). The CDR3 sequence holds 14 residues, the cysteine and phenylalanine included. Kept here is only the CDR3 DNA, which spans 42 bases and is read in frame from base 1. Cut back by 5 bases and 0 bases, the V and J ends lie 10 bases apart.